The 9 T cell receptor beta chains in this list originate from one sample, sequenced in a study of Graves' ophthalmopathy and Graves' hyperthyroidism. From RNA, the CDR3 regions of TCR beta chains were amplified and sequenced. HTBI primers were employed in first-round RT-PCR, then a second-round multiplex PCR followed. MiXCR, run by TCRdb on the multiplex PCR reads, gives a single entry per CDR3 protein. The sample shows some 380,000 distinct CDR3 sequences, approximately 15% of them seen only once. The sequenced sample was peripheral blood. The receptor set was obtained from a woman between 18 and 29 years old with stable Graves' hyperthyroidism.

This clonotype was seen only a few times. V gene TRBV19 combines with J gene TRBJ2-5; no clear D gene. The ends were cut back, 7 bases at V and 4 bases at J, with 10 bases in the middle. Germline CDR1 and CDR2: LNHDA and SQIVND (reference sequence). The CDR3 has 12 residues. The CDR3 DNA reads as TGTGCCAGTAATGGCGGCACAGAGACCCAGTACTTC. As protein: CASNGGTETQYF. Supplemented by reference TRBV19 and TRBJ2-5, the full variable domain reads DGGITQSPKYLFRKEGQNVTLSCEQNLNHDAMYWYRQDPGQGLRLIYYSQIVNDFQKGDIAEGYSVSREKKESFPLTVTSAQKNPTAFYLCASNGGTETQYFGPGTRLLVL.

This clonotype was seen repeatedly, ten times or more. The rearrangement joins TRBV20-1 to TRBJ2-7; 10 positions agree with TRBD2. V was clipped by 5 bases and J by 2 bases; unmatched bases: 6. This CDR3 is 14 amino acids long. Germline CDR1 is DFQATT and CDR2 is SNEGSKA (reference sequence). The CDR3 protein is CSAFSGGPPYEQYF. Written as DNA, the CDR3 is TGCAGTGCTTTTAGCGGGGGGCCGCCCTACGAGCAGTACTTC.

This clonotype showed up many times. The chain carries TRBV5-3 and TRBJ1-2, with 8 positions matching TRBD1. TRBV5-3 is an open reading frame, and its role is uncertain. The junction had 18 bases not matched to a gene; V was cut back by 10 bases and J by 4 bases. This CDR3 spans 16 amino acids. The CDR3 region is CAGAPDRAVVPYGYTF. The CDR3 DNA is TGTGCCGGAGCCCCGGACAGGGCGGTCGTGCCCTATGGCTACACCTTC.

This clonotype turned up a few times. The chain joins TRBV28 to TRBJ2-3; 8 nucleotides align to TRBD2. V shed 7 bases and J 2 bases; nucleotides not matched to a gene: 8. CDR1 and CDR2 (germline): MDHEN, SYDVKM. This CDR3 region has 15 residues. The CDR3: CASTRAGAYTDTQYF. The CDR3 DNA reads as TGTGCCAGCACCAGAGCGGGGGCATACACAGATACGCAGTATTTT.

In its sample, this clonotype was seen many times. CDR3 nucleotide sequence: TGTGCCAGCAGTTCGGGACTCCCCGAAGGCTATGGCTACACCTTC. Amino acid sequence: CASSSGLPEGYGYTF. V is TRBV6-5 and J is TRBJ1-2; TRBD1 is a possible D gene (5 bases). The V gene's germline CDR1 is MNHEY and CDR2 SVGAGI. V was pared by 4 bases and J by 4 bases, with 16 bases between. This CDR3 spans 15 amino acids.

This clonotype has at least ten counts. This chain's CDR3 is CASSYSTLSRRDYGYTF. CDR3 DNA sequence: TGTGCCAGCAGTTACTCGACCCTATCCCGAAGGGACTATGGCTACACCTTC. V usage is TRBV6-5 and J usage is TRBJ1-2; D unclear. The CDR3 totals 17 residues. CDR1 is MNHEY, CDR2 SVGAGI, per germline. V lost 0 bases, J lost 3 bases, and 17 bases lay in between.

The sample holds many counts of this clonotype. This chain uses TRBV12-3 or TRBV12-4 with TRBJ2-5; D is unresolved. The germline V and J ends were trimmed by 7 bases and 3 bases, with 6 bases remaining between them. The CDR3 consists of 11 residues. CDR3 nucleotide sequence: TGTGCCAGCACTTCAGAAGAGACCCAGTACTTC. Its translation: CASTSEETQYF.

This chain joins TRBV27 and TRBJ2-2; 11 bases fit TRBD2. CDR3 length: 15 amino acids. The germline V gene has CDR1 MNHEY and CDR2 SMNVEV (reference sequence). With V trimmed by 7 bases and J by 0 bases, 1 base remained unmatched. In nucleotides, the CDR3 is TGTGCCAGCAAGGGACTAGCGGCGAACACCGGGGAGCTGTTTTTT. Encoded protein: CASKGLAANTGELFF.

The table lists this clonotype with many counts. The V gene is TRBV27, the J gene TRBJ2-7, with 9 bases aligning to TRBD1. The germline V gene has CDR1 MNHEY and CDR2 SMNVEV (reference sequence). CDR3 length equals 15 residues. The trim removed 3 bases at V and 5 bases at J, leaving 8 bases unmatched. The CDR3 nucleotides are TGTGCCAGCAGTTTCGCCGGGACAGGGCTGGACGAGCAGTACTTC. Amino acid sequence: CASSFAGTGLDEQYF.